Presented here are 31 T cell receptor beta chains from one specimen sequenced in a study of T cell clonotyping in hematopoietic cell transplantation. Some clones are missing from TCRdb's copy, which holds only in-frame ones; the method was immunoSEQ multiplex PCR. The data hold about 6,300 clones, with approximately 78% observed a single time. The input for sequencing was peripheral blood mononuclear cells, taken 180 days after allogeneic stem cell transplant. Receptors were obtained from a male patient aged 65-79 years who had an allogeneic stem cell transplant from an unrelated donor, so T cells may come from the graft donor. Some clones in this sample may be carry-over from other donors' samples.

The V call is TRBV14, the J call TRBJ2-7; 7 bases line up with TRBD2. The CDR3 has 14 amino acids. With V trimmed by 0 bases and J by 5 bases, 4 bases remained unmatched. CDR1 and CDR2 from the germline V gene are SGHDN and FVKESK. CDR3: CASSQEAGSHEQYF. CDR3 coding DNA: TGTGCCAGCAGCCAAGAAGCGGGGTCCCACGAGCAGTACTTC.

The genes are TRBV29-1 and TRBJ2-2; TRBD2 aligns across 12 bases. The V segment lost 4 bases and the J segment 3 bases; nucleotides outside the gene matches: 9. The germline gives CDR1 SQVTM, CDR2 ANQGSEA. The CDR3 runs to 17 residues. This CDR3 is CSVGELAGGAHTGELFF. The CDR3 region has the DNA TGCAGCGTTGGGGAACTAGCGGGGGGCGCACACACCGGGGAGCTGTTTTTT.

V and J are TRBV7-9 and TRBJ1-5, with D unclear. This CDR3 spans 14 amino acids. The germline gives CDR1 SEHNR, CDR2 FQNEAQ (reference sequence). The V and J ends lost 4 bases and 5 bases respectively, with 12 bases between them. CDR3 protein: CASSSVLGDQPQHF. The CDR3 bases are TGTGCCAGCAGCTCAGTACTGGGCGATCAGCCCCAGCATTTT.

The chain joins TRBV28 to TRBJ2-1; D is perhaps TRBD2 (5 bases). Germline assignment: CDR1 MDHEN and CDR2 SYDVKM. The CDR3 covers 15 residues. V dropped 5 bases and J dropped 0 bases, with 11 bases sitting between them. The CDR3 DNA reads as TGTGCCAGCAGTACGATAGCGAACTCCTACAATGAGCAGTTCTTC. The encoded protein is CASSTIANSYNEQFF.

The rearrangement links TRBV5-6 to TRBJ1-5; TRBD1 is a possible D gene (5 bases). The V end was cut by 4 bases, the J end by 4 bases, with 15 bases between. The germline V gene has CDR1 SGHDT and CDR2 YYEEEE. There are 15 residues in the CDR3. The CDR3 protein is CASSPYDSVNQPQHF. The CDR3 DNA sequence: TGTGCCAGCAGCCCATATGACAGCGTTAATCAGCCCCAGCATTTT. The full variable domain, in which reference TRBV5-6 and TRBJ1-5 provide the parts outside the CDR3, is DAGVTQSPTHLIKTRGQQVTLRCSPKSGHDTVSWYQQALGQGPQFIFQYYEEEERQRGNFPDRFSGHQFPNYSSELNVNALLLGDSALYLCASSPYDSVNQPQHFGDGTRLSIL.

This chain links TRBV30 with TRBJ2-3, with 8 bases identical to TRBD2. Germline V gene sequence: CDR1 GTSNPN, CDR2 SVGIG (reference sequence). J lost 1 base, V lost 3 bases, and 0 bases had no gene match. This CDR3 has 13 amino acids. CDR3 residues: CAWRTSGTDTQYF. CDR3 in DNA: TGTGCCTGGAGGACTAGCGGCACAGATACGCAGTATTTT. The full variable domain, with the rest looked up from reference TRBV30 and TRBJ2-3, is SQTIHQWPATLVQPVGSPLSLECTVEGTSNPNLYWYRQAAGRGLQLLFYSVGIGQISSEVPQNLSASRPQDRQFILSSKKLLLSDSGFYLCAWRTSGTDTQYFGPGTRLTVL.

This rearrangement joins TRBV4-1 to TRBJ2-1; the match to TRBD2 covers 15 bases. Trimming took 2 bases from V and 4 from J; bases not matched to a gene: 3. In germline, CDR1 is MGHRA, CDR2 YSYEKL. The CDR3 extends over 17 amino acids. The CDR3 here is CASSQLGLAGGYNEQFF. The DNA for the CDR3 is TGCGCCAGCAGCCAACTAGGACTAGCGGGAGGGTACAATGAGCAGTTCTTC.

The V gene is TRBV2, the J gene TRBJ1-4; possible D gene TRBD1, 5 bases. V shed 1 base and J shed 7 bases, with 13 bases lying between them. Germline CDR1 reads SNHLY; CDR2 reads FYNNEI. The CDR3 length is 15 residues. The CDR3 DNA reads as TGTGCCAGCAGTGAAGGAGGGCAGGGTGGTGAAAAACTGTTTTTT. Its protein product is CASSEGGQGGEKLFF.

The chain is built from TRBV28 and TRBJ1-5; no firm D call. The CDR3 has 12 residues. The germline gives CDR1 MDHEN, CDR2 SYDVKM. V lost 6 bases and J 2 bases, leaving 5 bases between the germline ends. The DNA for the CDR3 is TGTGCCAGCAGGGAAGGCAATCAGCCCCAGCATTTT. Its protein is CASREGNQPQHF.

This clone was recorded once. The chain recombines TRBV20-1 with TRBJ1-4, with unresolved D. The V end lost 2 bases, the J end lost 5 bases, and 3 bases lay between the germline ends. Germline loops: CDR1 DFQATT, CDR2 SNEGSKA (reference sequence). The CDR3 is 11 residues long. The CDR3 coding sequence is TGCAGTGCTAGACTGAATGAAAAACTGTTTTTT. Its protein is CSARLNEKLFF.

The genes are TRBV5-1 and TRBJ2-1; 7 nucleotides match TRBD1. With V trimmed by 5 bases and J by 8 bases, 7 bases remained unmatched. Germline V lookup: CDR1 SGHRS, CDR2 YFSETQ. The CDR3 covers 13 residues. The CDR3 region is CASRKDRTDEQFF. As DNA, the CDR3 is TGCGCCAGCAGGAAGGACAGGACCGATGAGCAGTTCTTC.

The V call is TRBV30, the J call TRBJ2-7, with 8 bases matching TRBD1. The J segment lost 2 bases and the V segment lost 5 bases, leaving 8 bases of the junction unmatched. The germline CDR1 and CDR2 sequences are GTSNPN and SVGIG (reference sequence). The length of the CDR3 is 14 residues. The CDR3 DNA reads TGTGCCTGGGGTACCGGGACAGGAGCCTACGAGCAGTACTTC. It codes for CAWGTGTGAYEQYF.

The genes are TRBV29-1 and TRBJ2-7, with 7 nucleotides matching TRBD2. V lost 4 bases to trimming and J lost 0 bases; unmatched junction nucleotides: 9. This CDR3 has 15 amino acids. CDR1 and CDR2 (germline): SQVTM, ANQGSEA. As DNA, the CDR3 is TGCAGCGTTGCGCGGCCGGGGGGTAACTCCTACGAGCAGTACTTC. Protein sequence: CSVARPGGNSYEQYF.

The V gene is TRBV6-1, the J gene TRBJ1-1; D is unclear. The germline V gene has CDR1 MNHNS and CDR2 SASEGT. V was trimmed by 4 bases and J by 7 bases, leaving 1 base between them. The CDR3 spans 9 residues. CDR3 amino acids: CASSGEAFF. The CDR3 region has the DNA TGTGCCAGCAGTGGTGAAGCTTTCTTT.

This rearrangement joins TRBV28 to TRBJ2-7, with TRBD2 identical over 7 bases. In germline, CDR1 is MDHEN, CDR2 SYDVKM. Trimming took 2 bases from V and 2 from J; bases not matched to a gene: 3. This CDR3 has 14 residues. The CDR3 coding sequence is TGTGCCAGCAGTTTAGGGACTACGACCTACGAGCAGTACTTC. It codes for CASSLGTTTYEQYF.

The gene calls are TRBV18 and TRBJ2-5, with D possibly being TRBD1 (7 bases). V was clipped by 4 bases and J by 2 bases, with 14 bases between them. The CDR3 loop spans 15 amino acids. CDR1 is KGHSH, CDR2 LQKENI, per germline. The CDR3: CASSQGGQRQETQYF. The CDR3 DNA sequence: TGTGCCAGCTCACAGGGGGGACAGCGACAAGAGACCCAGTACTTC.

This rearrangement joins TRBV5-1 to TRBJ2-7, with 7 bases that match TRBD1. Germline loops: CDR1 SGHRS, CDR2 YFSETQ. Trimming at V came to 4 bases and at J to 2 bases, leaving 6 bases not matched to a gene. The CDR3 sequence is 14 residues long. CDR3 coding DNA: TGCGCCAGCAGCCCTACAGGGACAGCCTACGAGCAGTACTTC. The encoded protein is CASSPTGTAYEQYF.

This clone was detected a few times. J is TRBJ2-2 and V is TRBV27; D is unresolved. The CDR3 is 13 amino acids. Germline V lookup: CDR1 MNHEY, CDR2 SMNVEV (reference sequence). The CDR3 reads CAVFGRLSGELFF. The CDR3 DNA is TGTGCAGTTTTCGGCCGCCTTTCTGGGGAGCTGTTTTTT.

This clone was detected a few times. The V gene is TRBV18, the J gene TRBJ2-5; TRBD2 agrees at 8 bases. V lost 3 bases to trimming and J lost 3 bases; unmatched junction nucleotides: 9. In germline, CDR1 is KGHSH, CDR2 LQKENI. This CDR3 comprises 16 residues. CDR3: CASSPQGRGGEETQYF. CDR3 DNA: TGTGCCAGCTCACCTCAGGGCCGGGGGGGAGAAGAGACCCAGTACTTC.

This clone was found a few times. This chain uses TRBV5-1 with TRBJ2-7; D call uncertain. V dropped 4 bases and J dropped 5 bases, with 16 bases sitting between them. The CDR3 runs 14 residues. Looked up from germline, CDR1 is SGHRS and CDR2 is YFSETQ. The CDR3 is CASSAAPEDHEQYF. The CDR3 DNA reads TGCGCCAGCAGCGCCGCGCCCGAGGACCACGAGCAGTACTTC.

The chain recombines TRBV19 with TRBJ2-3; unclear D gene. This CDR3 comprises 13 residues. CDR1 and CDR2 from the germline V gene are LNHDA and SQIVND (reference sequence). Trimming cost V 6 bases and J 3 bases, with 10 bases left between them. The CDR3 nucleotides read TGTGCCAGTAGAAGAAGAGAGACAGATACGCAGTATTTT. Its translation: CASRRRETDTQYF. The variable domain in full, with the rest retrieved from reference TRBV19 and TRBJ2-3, is DGGITQSPKYLFRKEGQNVTLSCEQNLNHDAMYWYRQDPGQGLRLIYYSQIVNDFQKGDIAEGYSVSREKKESFPLTVTSAQKNPTAFYLCASRRRETDTQYFGPGTRLTVL.

This rearrangement joins TRBV2 to TRBJ2-7; D could derive from TRBD1 or TRBD2 (5 bases each). CDR1 is SNHLY, CDR2 FYNNEI, per germline. Trimming took off 7 bases at V and 3 bases at J, with 19 bases between the two ends. The CDR3 consists of 15 residues. CDR3 sequence reads: CASTLSRDLDYEQYF. CDR3 bases: TGTGCCAGCACCCTATCCCGGGACCTAGACTACGAGCAGTACTTC.

This clone is a singleton in its sample. V gene TRBV2 combines with J gene TRBJ1-5, with 7 bases fitting TRBD1. The junction had 5 bases not matched to a gene; V was cut back by 7 bases and J by 2 bases. CDR3 length: 14 amino acids. Germline V CDR1 and CDR2: SNHLY, FYNNEI. The DNA of the CDR3 is TGTGCCAGCACTTACAGGGGTGGCAATCAGCCCCAGCATTTT. It encodes CASTYRGGNQPQHF.

J is TRBJ2-7 and V is TRBV28; TRBD2 matches 9 bases. CDR1 and CDR2 (germline): MDHEN, SYDVKM. The CDR3 length is 16 residues. Trimming cost V 7 bases and J 4 bases; bases outside gene matches: 14. The CDR3 nucleotides are TGTGCCAGCACTCTTTTGGGAGCGGGAGGTTTGTACGAGCAGTACTTC. It is translated as CASTLLGAGGLYEQYF.

This clone was observed a few times. V and J are TRBV27 and TRBJ2-3; 10 positions agree with TRBD2. Germline V gene sequence: CDR1 MNHEY, CDR2 SMNVEV (reference sequence). The CDR3 sequence is 18 residues long. The ends lost 0 bases at V and 7 bases at J; junction bases unmatched: 13. Written as DNA, the CDR3 is TGTGCCAGCAGTTTATCGCCTTTGCCTAGCGGGAGAGGGCATACGCAGTATTTT. This gives the protein CASSLSPLPSGRGHTQYF.

In its sample, this clone was seen a few times. The V and J genes are TRBV10-3 and TRBJ2-7, with D unresolved. Between the trimmed V and J ends, which lost 4 bases and 6 bases, there was a span of 13 bases. The germline V gene has CDR1 ENHRY and CDR2 SYGVKD. CDR3 size: 13 residues. CDR3 protein: CAISGNSRSEQYF. CDR3 in DNA: TGTGCCATCAGTGGGAATTCCAGGAGCGAGCAGTACTTC.

This chain connects TRBV6-5 to TRBJ1-1; perhaps TRBD1 as D (5 bases). From germline, CDR1 is MNHEY and CDR2 SVGAGI. V shed 2 bases and J shed 4 bases, with 8 bases lying between them. The CDR3 contains 13 residues. The DNA for the CDR3 is TGTGCCAGCAGTTACCAGGGAACCACTGAAGCTTTCTTT. Amino acids: CASSYQGTTEAFF.

In this sample, this clone turned up once. J is TRBJ1-4 and V is TRBV28; 7 nucleotides agree with TRBD1. The junction had 8 bases not matched to a gene; V was cut back by 1 base and J by 0 bases. The CDR3 totals 18 residues. Germline CDR1 MDHEN, CDR2 SYDVKM. In nucleotides, the CDR3 is TGTGCCAGCAGTTTATCGACAGGGATCCCTGCAACTAATGAAAAACTGTTTTTT. Encoded protein: CASSLSTGIPATNEKLFF.

The V call is TRBV6-5, the J call TRBJ2-2, with D possibly being TRBD1 or TRBD2 (6 bases each). The V end was cut by 9 bases, the J end by 6 bases, with 14 bases between. From germline, CDR1 is MNHEY and CDR2 SVGAGI. The CDR3 totals 13 residues. This CDR3 reads CASGGLGSGELFF. Written as DNA, the CDR3 is TGTGCCAGTGGGGGGCTGGGGTCCGGGGAGCTGTTTTTT.

The genes are TRBV30 and TRBJ2-7; weak D call: TRBD1 (5 bases). V was clipped by 1 base and J by 12 bases, with 16 bases between them. CDR1 and CDR2 (germline): GTSNPN, SVGIG (reference sequence). CDR3 length: 12 residues. The CDR3 sequence: CAWSANRWPWYF. CDR3 DNA: TGTGCCTGGAGTGCTAACAGGTGGCCGTGGTACTTC.

This rearrangement joins TRBV5-8 to TRBJ1-5; TRBD1 is a possible D gene (5 bases). The germline CDR1 and CDR2 sequences are SGHTS and YDEGEE. The V end lost 2 bases, the J end lost 0 bases, and 9 bases lay between the germline ends. The CDR3 is 15 amino acids. CDR3 coding DNA: TGTGCCAGCAGCTTCCAGGGTTATAGCAATCAGCCCCAGCATTTT. Its translation: CASSFQGYSNQPQHF.